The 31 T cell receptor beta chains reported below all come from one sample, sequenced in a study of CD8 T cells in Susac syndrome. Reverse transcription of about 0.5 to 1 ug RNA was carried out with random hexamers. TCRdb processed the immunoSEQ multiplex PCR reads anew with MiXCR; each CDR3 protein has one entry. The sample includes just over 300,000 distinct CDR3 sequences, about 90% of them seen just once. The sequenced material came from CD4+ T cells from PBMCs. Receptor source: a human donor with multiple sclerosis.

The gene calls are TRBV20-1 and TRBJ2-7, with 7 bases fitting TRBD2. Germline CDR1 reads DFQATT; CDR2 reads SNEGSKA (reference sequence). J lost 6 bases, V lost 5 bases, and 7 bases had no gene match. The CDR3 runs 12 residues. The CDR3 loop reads CSARTSLGEQYF. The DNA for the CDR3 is TGCAGTGCTCGGACTAGTTTGGGCGAGCAGTACTTC.

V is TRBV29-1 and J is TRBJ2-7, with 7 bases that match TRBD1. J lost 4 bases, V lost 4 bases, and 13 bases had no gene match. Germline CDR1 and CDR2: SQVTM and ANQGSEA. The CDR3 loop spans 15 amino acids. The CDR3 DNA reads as TGCAGCGTTGCAGCAGGGGGAATGCAGTCTTACGAGCAGTACTTC. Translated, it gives CSVAAGGMQSYEQYF.

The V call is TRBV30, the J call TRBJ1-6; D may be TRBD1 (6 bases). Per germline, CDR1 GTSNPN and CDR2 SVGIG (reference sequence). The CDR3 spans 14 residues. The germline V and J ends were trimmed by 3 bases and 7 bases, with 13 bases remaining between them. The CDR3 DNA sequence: TGTGCCTGGAGGCCTCAGGGGCCAAATTCACCCCTCCACTTT. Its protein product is CAWRPQGPNSPLHF.

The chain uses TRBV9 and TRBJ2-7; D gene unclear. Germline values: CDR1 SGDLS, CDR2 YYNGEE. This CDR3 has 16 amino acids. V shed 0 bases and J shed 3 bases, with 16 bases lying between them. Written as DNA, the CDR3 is TGTGCCAGCAGCGTAGTTTCGGATGCCCGGATCTACGAGCAGTACTTC. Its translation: CASSVVSDARIYEQYF.

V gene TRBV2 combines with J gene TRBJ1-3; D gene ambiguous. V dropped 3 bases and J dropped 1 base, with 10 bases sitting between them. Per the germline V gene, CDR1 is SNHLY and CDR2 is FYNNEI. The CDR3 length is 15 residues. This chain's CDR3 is CASSEEGGSGNTIYF. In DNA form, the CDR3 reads TGTGCCAGCAGTGAGGAAGGAGGGTCTGGAAACACCATATATTTT.

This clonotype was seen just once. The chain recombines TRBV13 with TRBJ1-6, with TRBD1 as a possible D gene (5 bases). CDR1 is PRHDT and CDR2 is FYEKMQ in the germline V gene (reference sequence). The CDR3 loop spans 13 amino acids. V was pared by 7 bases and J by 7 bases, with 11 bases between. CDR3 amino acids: CASTPWGNSPLHF. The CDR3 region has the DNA TGTGCCAGCACCCCCTGGGGGAATTCACCCCTCCACTTT.

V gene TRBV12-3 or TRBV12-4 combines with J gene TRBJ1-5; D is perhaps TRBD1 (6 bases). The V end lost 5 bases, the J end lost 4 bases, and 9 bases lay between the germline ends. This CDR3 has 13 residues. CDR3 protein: CASSGGWNQPQHF. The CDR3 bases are TGTGCCAGCAGTGGGGGCTGGAATCAGCCCCAGCATTTT.

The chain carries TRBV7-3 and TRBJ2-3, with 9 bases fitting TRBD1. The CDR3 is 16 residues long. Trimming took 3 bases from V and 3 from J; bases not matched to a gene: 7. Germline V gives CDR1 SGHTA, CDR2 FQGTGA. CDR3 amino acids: CASSFDGQGRTDTQYF. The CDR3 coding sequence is TGTGCCAGCAGCTTTGATGGACAGGGGCGAACAGATACGCAGTATTTT.

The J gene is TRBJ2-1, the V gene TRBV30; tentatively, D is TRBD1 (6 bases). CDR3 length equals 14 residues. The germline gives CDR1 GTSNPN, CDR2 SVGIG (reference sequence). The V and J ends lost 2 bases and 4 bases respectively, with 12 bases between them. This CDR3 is CAWSSKRGYNEQFF. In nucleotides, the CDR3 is TGTGCCTGGAGTTCCAAGAGGGGGTACAATGAGCAGTTCTTC.

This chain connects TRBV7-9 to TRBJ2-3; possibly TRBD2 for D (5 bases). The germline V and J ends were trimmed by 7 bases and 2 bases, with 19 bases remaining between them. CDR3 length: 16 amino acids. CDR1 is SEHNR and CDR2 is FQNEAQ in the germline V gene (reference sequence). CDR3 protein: CASTRPPAEATDTQYF. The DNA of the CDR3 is TGTGCCAGCACCCGTCCTCCAGCGGAGGCCACAGATACGCAGTATTTT.

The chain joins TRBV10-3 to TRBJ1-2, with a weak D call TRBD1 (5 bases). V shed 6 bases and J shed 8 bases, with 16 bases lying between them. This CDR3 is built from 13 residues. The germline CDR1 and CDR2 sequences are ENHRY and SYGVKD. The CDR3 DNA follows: TGTGCCATCAGGGGGACCCAACTGGGCGGCTACACCTTC. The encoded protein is CAIRGTQLGGYTF.

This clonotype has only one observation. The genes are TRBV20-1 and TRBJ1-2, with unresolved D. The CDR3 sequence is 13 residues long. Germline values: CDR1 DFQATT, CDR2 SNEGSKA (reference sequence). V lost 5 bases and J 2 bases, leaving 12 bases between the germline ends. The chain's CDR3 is CSASGLANYGYTF. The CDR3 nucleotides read TGCAGTGCTTCTGGGCTCGCGAACTATGGCTACACCTTC.

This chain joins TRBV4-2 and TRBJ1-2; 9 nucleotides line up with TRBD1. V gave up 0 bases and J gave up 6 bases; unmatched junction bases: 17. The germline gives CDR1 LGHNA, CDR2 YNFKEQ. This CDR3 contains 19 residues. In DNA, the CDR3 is TGTGCCAGCAGCCAAGATCTGGGGAACAGGGGGCCGTCCCAGGATGGCTACACCTTC. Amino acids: CASSQDLGNRGPSQDGYTF.

The CDR3 protein is CSVDRGVFDEQFF. DNA of the CDR3: TGCAGCGTTGACAGGGGGGTTTTTGATGAGCAGTTCTTC. This chain uses TRBV29-1 with TRBJ2-1; possibly TRBD1 for D (7 bases). Germline V gene sequence: CDR1 SQVTM, CDR2 ANQGSEA. The V and J ends lost 3 bases and 8 bases respectively, with 14 bases between them. CDR3 size: 13 residues.

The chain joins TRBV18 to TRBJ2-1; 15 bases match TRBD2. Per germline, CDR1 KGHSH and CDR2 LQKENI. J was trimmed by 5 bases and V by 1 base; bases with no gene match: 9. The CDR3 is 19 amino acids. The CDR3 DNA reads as TGTGCCAGCTCACCACGACTACCGGGACTAGCGGGGGGTAACAATGAGCAGTTCTTC. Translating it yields CASSPRLPGLAGGNNEQFF. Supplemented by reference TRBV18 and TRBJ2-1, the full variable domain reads NAGVMQNPRHLVRRRGQEARLRCSPMKGHSHVYWYRQLPEEGLKFMVYLQKENIIDESGMPKERFSAEFPKEGPSILRIQQVVRGDSAAYFCASSPRLPGLAGGNNEQFFGPGTRLTVL.

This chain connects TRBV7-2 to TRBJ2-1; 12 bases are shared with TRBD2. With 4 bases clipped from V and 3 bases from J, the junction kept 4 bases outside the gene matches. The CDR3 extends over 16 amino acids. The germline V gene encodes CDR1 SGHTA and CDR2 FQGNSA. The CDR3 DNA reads TGTGCCAGCAGCTCCCGACTAGCGGGAGTCTACAATGAGCAGTTCTTC. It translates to CASSSRLAGVYNEQFF. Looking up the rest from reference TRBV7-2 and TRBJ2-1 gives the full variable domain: GAGVSQSPSNKVTEKGKDVELRCDPISGHTALYWYRQSLGQGLEFLIYFQGNSAPDKSGLPSDRFSAERTGGSVSTLTIQRTQQEDSAVYLCASSSRLAGVYNEQFFGPGTRLTVL.

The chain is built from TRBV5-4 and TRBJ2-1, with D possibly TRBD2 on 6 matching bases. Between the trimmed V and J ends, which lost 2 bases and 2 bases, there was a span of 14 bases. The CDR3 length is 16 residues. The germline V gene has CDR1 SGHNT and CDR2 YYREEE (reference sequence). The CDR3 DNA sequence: TGTGCCAGCAGCTTCGGAGGAGGGGTACCCTACAATGAGCAGTTCTTC. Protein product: CASSFGGGVPYNEQFF.

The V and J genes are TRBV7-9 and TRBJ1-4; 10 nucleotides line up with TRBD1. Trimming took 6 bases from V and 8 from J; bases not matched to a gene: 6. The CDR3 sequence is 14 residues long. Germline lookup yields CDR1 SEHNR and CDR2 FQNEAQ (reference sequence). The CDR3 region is CASRGTGVGEKLFF. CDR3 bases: TGTGCCAGCAGGGGGACAGGGGTTGGGGAAAAACTGTTTTTT.

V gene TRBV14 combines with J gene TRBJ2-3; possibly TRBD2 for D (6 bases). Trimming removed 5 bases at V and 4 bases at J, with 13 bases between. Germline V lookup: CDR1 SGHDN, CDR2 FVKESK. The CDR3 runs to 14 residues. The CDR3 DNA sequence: TGTGCCAGCAGCGCCCGGGGGTTCTCAGATACGCAGTATTTT. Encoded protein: CASSARGFSDTQYF.

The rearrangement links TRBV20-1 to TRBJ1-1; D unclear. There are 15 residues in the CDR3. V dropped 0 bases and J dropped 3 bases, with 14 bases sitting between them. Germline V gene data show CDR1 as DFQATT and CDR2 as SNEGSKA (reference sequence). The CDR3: CSARDFRVADTEAFF. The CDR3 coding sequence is TGCAGTGCTAGAGATTTTCGGGTGGCGGACACTGAAGCTTTCTTT.

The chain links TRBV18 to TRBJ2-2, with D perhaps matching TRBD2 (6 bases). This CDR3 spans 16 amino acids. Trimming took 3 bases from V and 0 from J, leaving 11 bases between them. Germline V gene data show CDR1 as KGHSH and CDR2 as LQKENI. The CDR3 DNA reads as TGTGCCAGCTCACCCCCGGGACTGGCGAACACCGGGGAGCTGTTTTTT. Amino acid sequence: CASSPPGLANTGELFF.

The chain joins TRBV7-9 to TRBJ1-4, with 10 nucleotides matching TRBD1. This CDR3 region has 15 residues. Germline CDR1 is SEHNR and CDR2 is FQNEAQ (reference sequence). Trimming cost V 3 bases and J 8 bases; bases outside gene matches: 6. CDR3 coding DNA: TGTGCCAGCAGCTTTCGACAGGGGGCGTCGGAAAAACTGTTTTTT. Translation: CASSFRQGASEKLFF.

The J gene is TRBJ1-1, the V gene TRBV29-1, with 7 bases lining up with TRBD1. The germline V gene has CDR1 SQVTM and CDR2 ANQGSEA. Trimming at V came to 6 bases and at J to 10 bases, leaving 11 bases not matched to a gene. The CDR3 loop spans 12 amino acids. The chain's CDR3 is CSVSTGYQGAFF. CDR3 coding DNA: TGCAGCGTATCGACAGGGTACCAAGGAGCTTTCTTT.

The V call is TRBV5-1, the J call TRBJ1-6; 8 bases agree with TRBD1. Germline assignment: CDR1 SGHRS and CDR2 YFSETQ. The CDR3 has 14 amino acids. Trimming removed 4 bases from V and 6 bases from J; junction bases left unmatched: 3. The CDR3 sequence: CASSRQGSNSPLHF. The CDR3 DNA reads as TGCGCCAGCAGCCGACAGGGGAGTAATTCACCCCTCCACTTT.

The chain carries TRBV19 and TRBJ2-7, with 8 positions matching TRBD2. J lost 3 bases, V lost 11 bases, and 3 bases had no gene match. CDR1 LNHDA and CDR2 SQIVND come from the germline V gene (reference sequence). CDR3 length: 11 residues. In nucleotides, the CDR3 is TGTGCCTCGGGGGGGGACTACGAGCAGTACTTC. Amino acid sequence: CASGGDYEQYF. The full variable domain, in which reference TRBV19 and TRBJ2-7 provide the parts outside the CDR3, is DGGITQSPKYLFRKEGQNVTLSCEQNLNHDAMYWYRQDPGQGLRLIYYSQIVNDFQKGDIAEGYSVSREKKESFPLTVTSAQKNPTAFYLCASGGDYEQYFGPGTRLTVT.

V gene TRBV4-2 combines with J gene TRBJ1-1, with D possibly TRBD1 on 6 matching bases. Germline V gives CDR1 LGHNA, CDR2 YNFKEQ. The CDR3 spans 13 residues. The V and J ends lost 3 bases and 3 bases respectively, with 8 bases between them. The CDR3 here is CASSQRGDTEAFF. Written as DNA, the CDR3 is TGTGCCAGCAGCCAGAGGGGGGACACTGAAGCTTTCTTT.

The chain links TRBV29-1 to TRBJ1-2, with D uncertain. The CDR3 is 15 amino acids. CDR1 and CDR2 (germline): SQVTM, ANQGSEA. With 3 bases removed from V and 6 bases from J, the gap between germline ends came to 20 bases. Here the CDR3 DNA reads TGCAGCGTTGAGATTTTTGGCGGCTCGAGGCATGGCTACACCTTC. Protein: CSVEIFGGSRHGYTF. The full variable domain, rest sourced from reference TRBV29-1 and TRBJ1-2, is SAVISQKPSRDICQRGTSLTIQCQVDSQVTMMFWYRQQPGQSLTLIATANQGSEATYESGFVIDKFPISRPNLTFSTLTVSNMSPEDSSIYLCSVEIFGGSRHGYTFGSGTRLTVV.

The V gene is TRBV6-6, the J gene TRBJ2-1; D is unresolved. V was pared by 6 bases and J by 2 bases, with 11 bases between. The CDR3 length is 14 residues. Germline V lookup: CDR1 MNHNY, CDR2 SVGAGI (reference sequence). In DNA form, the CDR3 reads TGTGCCAGCAGCCAACCGCGCCCCTACAATGAGCAGTTCTTC. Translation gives CASSQPRPYNEQFF.

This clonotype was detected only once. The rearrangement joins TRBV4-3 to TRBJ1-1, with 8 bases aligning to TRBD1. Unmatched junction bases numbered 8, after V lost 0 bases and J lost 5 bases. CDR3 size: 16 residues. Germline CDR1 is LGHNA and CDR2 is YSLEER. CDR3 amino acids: CASSQDPQGAYTEAFF. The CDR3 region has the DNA TGCGCCAGCAGCCAAGATCCCCAGGGGGCATATACTGAAGCTTTCTTT.

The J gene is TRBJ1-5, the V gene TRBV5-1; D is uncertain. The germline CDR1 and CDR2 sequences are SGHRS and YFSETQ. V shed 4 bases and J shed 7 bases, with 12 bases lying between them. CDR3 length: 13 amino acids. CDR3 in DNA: TGCGCCAGCAGCGAGACTTCTGACCAGCCCCAGCATTTT. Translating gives CASSETSDQPQHF.

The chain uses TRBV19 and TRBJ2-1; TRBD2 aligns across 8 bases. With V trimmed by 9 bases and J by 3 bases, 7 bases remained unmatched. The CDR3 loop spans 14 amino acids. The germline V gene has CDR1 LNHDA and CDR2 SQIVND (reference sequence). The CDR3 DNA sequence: TGTGCCAGCCGTAGCGGGACGAGCTACAATGAGCAGTTCTTC. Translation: CASRSGTSYNEQFF.